The present T cell receptor beta chain was sequenced within a study of blood T cell repertoires in COVID-19. Across the study: Italy, Spain and the United States were the sources of the convalescent and acute COVID-19 samples. From T cells, B-cell-depleted T cells, or PBMCs came the material, which was cDNA or gDNA.

CDR1 SGHNT and CDR2 YYREEE come from the germline V gene (reference sequence). The CDR3 sequence is 15 residues long. The trim removed 1 base at V and 2 bases at J, leaving 2 bases unmatched. Original processing methods: Amplification of reference gene primers provided the estimated nucleated cell counts. The table came from immunoSEQ multiplex PCR; TCRdb's copy has only in-frame clones and leaves some out. V and J calls and clone size follow that table, whereas D and trimming were derived from the DNA. The sample lists roughly 140,000 clones; under 80% were seen once. The sample comprised peripheral blood. V gene TRBV5-4 combines with J gene TRBJ2-5, with TRBD2 matching 10 bases. The sequence was collected from a man aged 55 to 70 with acute or convalescent COVID-19. CDR3 sequence: CASSLILAGQETQYF. The CDR3 DNA is TGTGCCAGCAGCTTGATACTAGCGGGACAAGAGACCCAGTACTTC.